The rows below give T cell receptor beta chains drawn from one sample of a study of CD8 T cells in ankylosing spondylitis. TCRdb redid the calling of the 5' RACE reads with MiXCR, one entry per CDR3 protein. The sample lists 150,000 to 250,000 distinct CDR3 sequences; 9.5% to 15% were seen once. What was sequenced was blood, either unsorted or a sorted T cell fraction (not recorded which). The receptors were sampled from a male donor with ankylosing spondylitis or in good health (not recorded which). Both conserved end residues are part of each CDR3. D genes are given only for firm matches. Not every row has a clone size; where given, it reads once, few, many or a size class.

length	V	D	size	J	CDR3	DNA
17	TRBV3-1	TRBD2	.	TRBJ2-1	CASSPTRTSEAYNEQFF	TGTGCCAGCAGCCCGACTCGGACTAGCGAGGCCTACAATGAGCAGTTCTTC
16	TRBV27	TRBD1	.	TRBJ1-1	CASSSVPGQGFSEAFF	TGTGCCAGCAGTTCCGTTCCGGGACAGGGATTTTCTGAAGCTTTCTTT
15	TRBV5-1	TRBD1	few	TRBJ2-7	CASSSGQGATYEQYF	TGCGCCAGCAGTTCTGGACAGGGCGCAACCTACGAGCAGTACTTC
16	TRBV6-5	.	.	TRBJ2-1	CASSSRQELPYNEQFF	TGTGCCAGCAGTTCCCGACAGGAGCTCCCCTACAATGAGCAGTTCTTC
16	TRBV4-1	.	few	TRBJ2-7	CASSQLTGTDVYEQYF	TGCGCCAGCAGCCAGTTAACCGGGACGGACGTCTACGAGCAGTACTTC
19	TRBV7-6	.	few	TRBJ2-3	CASSLGLGGELASTDTQYF	TGTGCCAGCAGCTTAGGGTTGGGCGGAGAGTTGGCCAGCACAGATACGCAGTATTTT
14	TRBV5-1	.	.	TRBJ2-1	CASTLGDHYNEQFF	TGCGCCAGCACTTTAGGGGACCACTACAATGAGCAGTTCTTC
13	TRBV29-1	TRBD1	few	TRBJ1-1	CSLWTGRDTEAFF	TGCAGCTTATGGACAGGGCGGGACACTGAAGCTTTCTTT
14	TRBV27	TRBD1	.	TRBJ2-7	CASSSLGQAYEQYF	TGTGCCAGCAGTTCCCTCGGACAGGCCTACGAGCAGTACTTC
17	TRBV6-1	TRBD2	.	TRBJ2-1	CASRDNLAGLPVHEQFF	TGTGCCAGCAGGGATAACCTAGCGGGCCTCCCGGTCCATGAGCAGTTCTTC
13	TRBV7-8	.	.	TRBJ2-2	CASREGREGELFF	TGTGCCAGCAGGGAAGGGCGGGAAGGGGAGCTGTTTTTT
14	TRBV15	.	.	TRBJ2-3	CATSSRETTDTQYF	TGTGCCACCAGCTCTCGGGAGACCACAGATACGCAGTATTTT
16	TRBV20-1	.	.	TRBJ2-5	CSAGPHLDRSQETQYF	TGCAGTGCTGGCCCCCACCTCGACAGGAGCCAAGAGACCCAGTACTTC
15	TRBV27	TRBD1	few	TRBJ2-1	CASSPSQGALNEQFF	TGTGCCAGCAGTCCGTCACAGGGGGCTCTAAATGAGCAGTTCTTC
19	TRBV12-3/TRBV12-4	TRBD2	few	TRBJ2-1	CASNPGTSGSRGTYNEQFF	TGTGCCAGCAATCCCGGGACTAGCGGGAGCAGAGGTACCTACAATGAGCAGTTCTTC
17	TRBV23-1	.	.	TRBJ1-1	CASSHPSLPRDNTEAFF	TGCGCCAGCAGTCACCCTTCCCTGCCCAGGGACAACACTGAAGCTTTCTTT
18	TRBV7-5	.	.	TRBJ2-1	CISVSEAQASGHHNEQFF	.
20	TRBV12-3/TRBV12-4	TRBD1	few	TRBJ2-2	CASSPYHPGQGAGLPGELFF	TGTGCCAGCAGTCCCTATCACCCGGGACAGGGAGCGGGCCTTCCCGGGGAGCTGTTTTTT
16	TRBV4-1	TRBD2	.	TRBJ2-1	CASSPLSGRESDEQFF	TGCGCCAGCAGCCCGCTAAGCGGGAGGGAGAGCGATGAGCAGTTCTTC
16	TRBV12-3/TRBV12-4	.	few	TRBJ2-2	CASSLAGYKNTGELFF	TGTGCCAGCAGTTTAGCAGGGTACAAGAACACCGGGGAGCTGTTTTTT
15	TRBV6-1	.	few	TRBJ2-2	CASSLGSLNTGELFF	TGTGCCAGCAGTCTGGGGTCCTTGAACACCGGGGAGCTGTTTTTT
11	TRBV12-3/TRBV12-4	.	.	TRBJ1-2	CASRTDEGYTF	TGTGCCAGCAGGACAGACGAGGGCTACACCTTC
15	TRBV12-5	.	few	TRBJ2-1	CASGSAAAVYNEQFF	TGTGCTAGTGGTTCCGCGGCAGCCGTATACAATGAGCAGTTCTTC
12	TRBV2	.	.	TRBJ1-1	CASSWKVTEAFF	TGTGCCAGCAGTTGGAAGGTCACTGAAGCTTTCTTT
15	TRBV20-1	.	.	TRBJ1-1	CSATYPGWENTEAFF	TGCAGTGCTACATACCCAGGTTGGGAGAACACTGAAGCTTTCTTT
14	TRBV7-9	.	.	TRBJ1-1	CASSLVVGDTEAFF	TGTGCCAGCAGCTTAGTAGTCGGGGATACTGAAGCTTTCTTT
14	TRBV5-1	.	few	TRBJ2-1	CASSITGGNNEQFF	TGCGCCAGCAGCATAACCGGGGGAAACAATGAGCAGTTCTTC
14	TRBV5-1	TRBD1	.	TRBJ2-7	CASSWGDRSDEQYF	TGCGCCAGCAGCTGGGGGGACAGGTCGGACGAGCAGTACTTC
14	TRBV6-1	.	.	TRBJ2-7	CASNERTQPYEQYF	TGTGCCAGTAACGAACGGACGCAGCCCTACGAGCAGTACTTC
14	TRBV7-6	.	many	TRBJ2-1	CASSRPGQYNEQFF	TGTGCCAGCAGCCGGCCGGGGCAGTACAATGAGCAGTTCTTC
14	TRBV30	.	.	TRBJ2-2	CAWNGGTYTGELFF	TGTGCCTGGAACGGGGGGACATACACCGGGGAGCTGTTTTTT
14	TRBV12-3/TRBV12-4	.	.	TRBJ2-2	CASSLFQRTGELFF	TGTGCCAGCAGTTTATTCCAGAGGACCGGGGAGCTGTTTTTT
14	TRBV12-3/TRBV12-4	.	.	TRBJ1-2	CASSFDRPGYGYTF	TGTGCCAGCAGTTTCGACAGACCAGGGTATGGCTACACCTTC
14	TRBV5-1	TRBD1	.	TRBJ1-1	CASSGGQGETEAFF	TGCGCCAGCAGCGGGGGACAGGGGGAGACTGAAGCTTTCTTT
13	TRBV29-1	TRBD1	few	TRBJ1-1	CSALTGANTEAFF	TGCAGCGCCTTGACAGGGGCGAACACTGAAGCTTTCTTT
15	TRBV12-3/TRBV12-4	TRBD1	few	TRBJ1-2	CASSLLDRVDYGYTF	TGTGCCAGCAGTCTTTTGGACAGGGTGGACTATGGCTACACCTTC
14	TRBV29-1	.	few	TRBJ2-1	CSVPEGTGTGTQFF	TGCAGCGTTCCAGAAGGGACTGGGACCGGAACTCAGTTCTTC
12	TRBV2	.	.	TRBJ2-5	CASRWRRETQYF	TGTGCCAGCAGGTGGAGGCGGGAGACCCAGTACTTC
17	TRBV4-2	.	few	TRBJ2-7	CASSPRKGEGSSYEQYF	TGTGCCAGCAGCCCAAGAAAGGGCGAGGGGAGCTCCTACGAGCAGTACTTC
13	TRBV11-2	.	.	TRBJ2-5	CASTYSSEETQYF	TGTGCCAGCACGTATTCCTCTGAAGAGACCCAGTACTTC
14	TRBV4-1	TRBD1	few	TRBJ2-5	CASSQGQPGQTQYF	TGCGCCAGCAGCCAGGGACAGCCAGGACAGACCCAGTACTTC
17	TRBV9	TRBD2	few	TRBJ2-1	CASSEGLAGGAADEQFF	TGTGCCAGCAGCGAGGGACTAGCGGGGGGTGCCGCGGACGAGCAGTTCTTC
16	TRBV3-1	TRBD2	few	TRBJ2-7	CASSPRGGKRPYEQYF	TGTGCCAGCAGCCCCCGGGGGGGGAAGAGGCCCTACGAGCAGTACTTC
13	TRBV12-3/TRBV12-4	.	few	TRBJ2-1	CASSTTRSNEQFF	TGTGCCAGCAGTACGACTCGCTCCAATGAGCAGTTCTTC
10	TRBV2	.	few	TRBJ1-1	CASSEGGAFF	TGTGCCAGCAGTGAGGGGGGAGCTTTCTTT
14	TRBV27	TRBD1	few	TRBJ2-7	CASSPGAGGYEQYF	TGTGCCAGCAGCCCCGGCGCAGGGGGCTACGAGCAGTACTTC
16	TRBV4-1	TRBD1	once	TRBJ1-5	CASSGTGTGRGQPQHF	TGCGCCAGCAGCGGAACCGGGACAGGGAGAGGTCAGCCCCAGCATTTT
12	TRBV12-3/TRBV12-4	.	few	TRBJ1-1	CASTYSGTEAFF	TGTGCCAGCACATACAGCGGCACTGAAGCTTTCTTT
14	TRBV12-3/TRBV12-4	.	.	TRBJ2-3	CASSPVGGTDTQYF	TGTGCCAGCAGCCCCGTTGGGGGCACAGATACGCAGTATTTT
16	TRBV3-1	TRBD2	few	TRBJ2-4	CASSSLAGVAKNIQYF	TGTGCCAGCAGCTCACTAGCGGGGGTAGCCAAAAACATTCAGTACTTC
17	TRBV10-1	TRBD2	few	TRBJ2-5	CASSDLAGEATQETQYF	TGCGCCAGCAGTGATTTAGCGGGCGAGGCAACTCAAGAGACCCAGTACTTC
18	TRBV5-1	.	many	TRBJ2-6	CASSFPFDGESGANVLTF	TGCGCCAGCAGCTTCCCCTTTGACGGAGAATCTGGGGCCAACGTCCTGACTTTC
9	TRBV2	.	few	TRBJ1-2	CASTGGYTF	TGTGCCAGCACCGGAGGCTACACCTTC